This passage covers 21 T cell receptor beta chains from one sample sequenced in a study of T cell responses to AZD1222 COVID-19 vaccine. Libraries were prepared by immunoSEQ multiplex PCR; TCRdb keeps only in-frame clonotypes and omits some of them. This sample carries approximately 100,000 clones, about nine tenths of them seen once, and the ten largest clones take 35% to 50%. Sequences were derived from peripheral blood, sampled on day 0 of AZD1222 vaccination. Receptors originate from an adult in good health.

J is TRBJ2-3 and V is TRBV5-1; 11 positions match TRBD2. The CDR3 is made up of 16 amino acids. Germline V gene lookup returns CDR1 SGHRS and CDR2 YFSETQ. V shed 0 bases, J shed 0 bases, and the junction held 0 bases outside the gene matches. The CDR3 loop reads CASSLGTSGSTDTQYF. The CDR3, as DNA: TGCGCCAGCAGCTTGGGGACTAGCGGGAGCACAGATACGCAGTATTTT.

The DNA of the CDR3 is TGTGCCAGCAGCTTGGTCGACTCCTTTTCCTACGAGCAGTACTTC. Translated: CASSLVDSFSYEQYF. The chain recombines TRBV5-4 with TRBJ2-7; D is undetermined. CDR1 and CDR2 from the germline V gene are SGHNT and YYREEE (reference sequence). Trimming stripped 0 bases from V and 1 base from J, with 11 bases between. The CDR3 is 15 amino acids.

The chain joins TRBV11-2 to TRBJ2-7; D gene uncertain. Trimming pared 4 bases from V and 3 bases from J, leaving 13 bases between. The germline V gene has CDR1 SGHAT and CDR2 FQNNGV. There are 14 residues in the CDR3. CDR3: CASSSQAAFYEQYF. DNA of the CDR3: TGTGCCAGCAGCTCCCAAGCAGCTTTCTACGAGCAGTACTTC.

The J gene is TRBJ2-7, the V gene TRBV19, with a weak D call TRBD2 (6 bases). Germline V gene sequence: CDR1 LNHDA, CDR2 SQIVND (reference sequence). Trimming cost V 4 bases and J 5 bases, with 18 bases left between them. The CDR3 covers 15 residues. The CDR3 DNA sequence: TGTGCCAGTAGTAACCCCCAAACTAGCTACCACGAGCAGTACTTC. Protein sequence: CASSNPQTSYHEQYF.

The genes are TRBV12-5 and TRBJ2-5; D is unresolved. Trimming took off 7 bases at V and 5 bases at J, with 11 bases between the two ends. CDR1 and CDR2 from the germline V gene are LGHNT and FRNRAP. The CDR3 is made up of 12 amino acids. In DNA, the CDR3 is TGTGCTAGTGTCCTACCCGAGGAGACCCAGTACTTC. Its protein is CASVLPEETQYF.

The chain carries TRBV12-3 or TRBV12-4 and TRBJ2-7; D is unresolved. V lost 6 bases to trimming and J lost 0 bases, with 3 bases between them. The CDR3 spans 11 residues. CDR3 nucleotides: TGTGCCAGCAGCGGCTCCTACGAGCAGTACTTC. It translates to CASSGSYEQYF.

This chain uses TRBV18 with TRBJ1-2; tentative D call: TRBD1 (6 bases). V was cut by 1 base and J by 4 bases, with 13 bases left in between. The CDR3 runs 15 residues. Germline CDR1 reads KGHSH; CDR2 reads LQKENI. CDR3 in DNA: TGTGCCAGCTCACCACAGGAGGGGGGGAGCTATGGCTACACCTTC. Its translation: CASSPQEGGSYGYTF. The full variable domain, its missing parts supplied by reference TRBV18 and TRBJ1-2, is NAGVMQNPRHLVRRRGQEARLRCSPMKGHSHVYWYRQLPEEGLKFMVYLQKENIIDESGMPKERFSAEFPKEGPSILRIQQVVRGDSAAYFCASSPQEGGSYGYTFGSGTRLTVV.

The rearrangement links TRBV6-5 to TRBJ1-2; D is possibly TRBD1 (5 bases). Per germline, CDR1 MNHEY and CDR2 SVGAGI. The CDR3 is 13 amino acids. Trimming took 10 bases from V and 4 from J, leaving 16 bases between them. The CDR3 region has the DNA TGTGCCACACAGGATCGGGGGACCTATGGCTACACCTTC. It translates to CATQDRGTYGYTF.

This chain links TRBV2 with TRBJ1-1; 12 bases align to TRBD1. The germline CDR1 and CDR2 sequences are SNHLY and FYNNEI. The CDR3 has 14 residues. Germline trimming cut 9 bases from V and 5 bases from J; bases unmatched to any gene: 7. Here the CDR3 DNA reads TGTGCCAGGGATGGGACAGGGGGCCGAACTGAAGCTTTCTTT. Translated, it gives CARDGTGGRTEAFF. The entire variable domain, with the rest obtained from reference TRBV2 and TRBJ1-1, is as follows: EPEVTQTPSHQVTQMGQEVILRCVPISNHLYFYWYRQILGQKVEFLVSFYNNEISEKSEIFDDQFSVERPDGSNFTLKIRSTKLEDSAMYFCARDGTGGRTEAFFGQGTRLTVV.

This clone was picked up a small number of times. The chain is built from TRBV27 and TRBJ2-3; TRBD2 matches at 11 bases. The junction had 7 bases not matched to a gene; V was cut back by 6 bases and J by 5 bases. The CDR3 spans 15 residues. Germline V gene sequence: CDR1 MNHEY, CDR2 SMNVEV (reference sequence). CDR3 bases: TGTGCCAGCAGATTACTAGCGGGAGCGGGAGATACGCAGTATTTT. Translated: CASRLLAGAGDTQYF.

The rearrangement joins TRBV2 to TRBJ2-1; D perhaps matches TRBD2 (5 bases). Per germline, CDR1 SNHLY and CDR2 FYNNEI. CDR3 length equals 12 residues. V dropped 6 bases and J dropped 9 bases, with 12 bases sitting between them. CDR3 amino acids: CASSFQRSEQFF. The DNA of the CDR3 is TGTGCCAGCAGCTTCCAGCGGAGTGAGCAGTTCTTC. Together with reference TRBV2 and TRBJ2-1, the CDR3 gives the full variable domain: EPEVTQTPSHQVTQMGQEVILRCVPISNHLYFYWYRQILGQKVEFLVSFYNNEISEKSEIFDDQFSVERPDGSNFTLKIRSTKLEDSAMYFCASSFQRSEQFFGPGTRLTVL.

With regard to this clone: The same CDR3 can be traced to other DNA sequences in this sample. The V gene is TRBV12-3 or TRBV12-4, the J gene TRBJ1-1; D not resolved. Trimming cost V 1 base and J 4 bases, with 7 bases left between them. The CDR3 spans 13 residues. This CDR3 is CASSLGGGTEAFF. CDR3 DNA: TGTGCCAGCAGTTTAGGTGGAGGCACTGAAGCTTTCTTT.

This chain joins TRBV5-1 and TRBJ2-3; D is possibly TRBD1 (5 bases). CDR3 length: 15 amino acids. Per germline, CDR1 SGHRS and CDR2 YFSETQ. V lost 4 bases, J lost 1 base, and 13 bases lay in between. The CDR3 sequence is CASSPPWGRTDTQYF. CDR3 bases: TGCGCCAGCAGCCCACCGTGGGGCCGCACAGATACGCAGTATTTT.

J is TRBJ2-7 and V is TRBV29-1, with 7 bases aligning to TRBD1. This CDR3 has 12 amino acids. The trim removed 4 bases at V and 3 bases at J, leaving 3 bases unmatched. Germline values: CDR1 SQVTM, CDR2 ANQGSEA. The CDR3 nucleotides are TGCAGCGTTGGGACAGGAGTCTACGAGCAGTACTTC. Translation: CSVGTGVYEQYF.

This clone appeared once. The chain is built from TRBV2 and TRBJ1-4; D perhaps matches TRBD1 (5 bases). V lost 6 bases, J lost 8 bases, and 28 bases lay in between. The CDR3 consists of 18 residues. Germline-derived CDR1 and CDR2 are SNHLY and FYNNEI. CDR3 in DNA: TGTGCCAGCAGCGACCCTGCAACCCAGGACCCCAGGGACGAAAAACTGTTTTTT. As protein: CASSDPATQDPRDEKLFF.

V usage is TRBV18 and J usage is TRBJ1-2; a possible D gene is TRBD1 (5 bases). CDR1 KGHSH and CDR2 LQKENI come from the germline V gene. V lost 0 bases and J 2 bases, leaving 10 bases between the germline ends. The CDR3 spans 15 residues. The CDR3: CASSPPGRLNYGYTF. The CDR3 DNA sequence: TGTGCCAGCTCACCACCGGGACGGCTCAACTATGGCTACACCTTC.

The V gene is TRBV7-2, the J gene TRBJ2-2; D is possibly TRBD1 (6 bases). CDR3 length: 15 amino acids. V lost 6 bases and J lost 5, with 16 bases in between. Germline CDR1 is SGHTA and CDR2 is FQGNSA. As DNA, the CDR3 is TGTGCCAGCAGTCAAAGGGGACAAGGGACCGGGGAGCTGTTTTTT. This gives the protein CASSQRGQGTGELFF.

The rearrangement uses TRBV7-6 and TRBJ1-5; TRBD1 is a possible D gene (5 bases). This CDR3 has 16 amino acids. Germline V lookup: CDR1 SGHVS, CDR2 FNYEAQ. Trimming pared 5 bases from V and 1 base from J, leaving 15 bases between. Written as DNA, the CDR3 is TGTGCCAGCAGCCCCACGGGGCGCAGGAGCAATCAGCCCCAGCATTTT. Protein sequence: CASSPTGRRSNQPQHF.

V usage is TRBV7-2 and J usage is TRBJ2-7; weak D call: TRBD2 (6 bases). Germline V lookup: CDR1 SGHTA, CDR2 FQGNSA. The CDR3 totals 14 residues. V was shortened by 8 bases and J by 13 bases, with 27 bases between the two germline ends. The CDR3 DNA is TGTGCCAGCGGAGGTTATCAACATGGGGGGAGCGCCTACTTC. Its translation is CASGGYQHGGSAYF.

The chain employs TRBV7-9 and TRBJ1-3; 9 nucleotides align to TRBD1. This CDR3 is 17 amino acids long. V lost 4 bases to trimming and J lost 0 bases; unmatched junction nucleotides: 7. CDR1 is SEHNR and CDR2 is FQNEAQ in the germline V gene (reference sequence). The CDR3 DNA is TGTGCCAGCAGCTCCTCGGACAGGGGCCGCTCTGGAAACACCATATATTTT. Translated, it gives CASSSSDRGRSGNTIYF.

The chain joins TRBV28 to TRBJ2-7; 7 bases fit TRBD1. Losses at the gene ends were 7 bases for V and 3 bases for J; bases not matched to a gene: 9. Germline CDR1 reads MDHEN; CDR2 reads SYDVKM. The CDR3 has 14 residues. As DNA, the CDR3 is TGTGCCAGCAAAGGGGGCCCGGGGAGCTACGAGCAGTACTTC. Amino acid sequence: CASKGGPGSYEQYF. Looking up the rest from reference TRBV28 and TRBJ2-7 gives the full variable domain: DVKVTQSSRYLVKRTGEKVFLECVQDMDHENMFWYRQDPGLGLRLIYFSYDVKMKEKGDIPEGYSVSREKKERFSLILESASTNQTSMYLCASKGGPGSYEQYFGPGTRLTVT.